The 13 T cell receptor beta chains below come from one sample, sequenced in a study of CD8 T cells in ankylosing spondylitis (dated by TCRdb to about 2017). Library generation was performed with 5' RACE. The sequencing machine was an Illumina HiSeq 2500. TCRdb reran the public reads through fastp at Q25 and MiXCR, keeping productive beta chains. CDR3 protein sequences are deduplicated, and each keeps its most common genes and DNA. Recorded for this sample are about 330,000 distinct CDR3 sequences; less than 10% of them occurred a single time. Approximately 14% of the sample is held by the ten biggest clonotypes. No antigens are known for them. The research as a whole found: Blood from ankylosing spondylitis patients appeared to be characterized by a TCR beta motif made up of seven or eight highly homologous amino acid variants.

The source material was blood, either unsorted or a sorted T cell fraction (not recorded which). The receptors were sampled from a male donor with ankylosing spondylitis.

This clonotype was picked up a small number of times. This chain uses TRBV18 with TRBJ2-1; no definite D call. CDR3 length: 13 amino acids. Per the germline V gene, CDR1 is KGHSH and CDR2 is LQKENI. V lost 3 bases to trimming and J lost 8 bases, with 11 bases between them. CDR3 sequence (DNA): TGTGCCAGCTCACCTAACACACGCTATGAGCAGTTCTTC. This gives the protein CASSPNTRYEQFF.

This chain uses TRBV7-2 with TRBJ2-1, with D uncertain. The CDR3 loop spans 16 amino acids. CDR1 is SGHTA, CDR2 FQGNSA, per germline. V was clipped by 1 base and J by 6 bases, with 16 bases between them. The CDR3 region has the DNA TGTGCCAGCAGCTTAGGTCCCCGAGCCCCACTCAATGAGCAGTTCTTC. It codes for CASSLGPRAPLNEQFF.

The CDR3 sequence is CATSRGQGAGNYEQYF. The CDR3 region has the DNA TGTGCCACCAGCAGAGGTCAGGGGGCGGGGAACTACGAGCAGTACTTC. V gene TRBV15 combines with J gene TRBJ2-7; TRBD1 aligns across 8 bases. The CDR3 sequence is 16 residues long. V lost 1 base and J lost 3; bases outside the gene matches: 8. The V gene's germline CDR1 is LNHNV and CDR2 YYDKDF (reference sequence).

This clonotype has at least ten counts. V and J are TRBV5-1 and TRBJ2-1; 8 nucleotides align to TRBD1. J gave up 7 bases and V 4 bases, and 10 bases lay outside the gene matches. CDR1 and CDR2 (germline): SGHRS, YFSETQ. The CDR3 totals 15 residues. CDR3: CASSRTGQEVNEQFF. Here the CDR3 DNA reads TGCGCCAGCAGCCGGACAGGGCAGGAAGTTAATGAGCAGTTCTTC.

The chain joins TRBV29-1 to TRBJ1-2, with D uncertain. Germline assignment: CDR1 SQVTM and CDR2 ANQGSEA. Trimming took 5 bases from V and 4 from J, leaving 8 bases between them. The CDR3 length is 11 residues. The CDR3: CSVLDFYGYTF. DNA for the CDR3: TGCAGCGTTCTGGATTTCTATGGCTACACCTTC.

The chain links TRBV18 to TRBJ2-1; 7 bases line up with TRBD1. This CDR3 region has 16 residues. Germline V gene lookup returns CDR1 KGHSH and CDR2 LQKENI. V gave up 6 bases and J gave up 5 bases; unmatched junction bases: 13. CDR3 sequence: CASSLHPGTDNNEQFF. CDR3 DNA: TGTGCCAGCTCCCTCCACCCCGGGACAGATAACAATGAGCAGTTCTTC.

V usage is TRBV9 and J usage is TRBJ2-2, with 8 positions matching TRBD1. The germline gives CDR1 SGDLS, CDR2 YYNGEE. V trimming: 4 bases; J trimming: 6 bases; junction bases outside the gene matches: 8. There are 15 residues in the CDR3. CDR3 sequence: CASSPGGAGAGELFF. DNA for the CDR3: TGTGCCAGCAGCCCAGGGGGCGCTGGCGCCGGGGAGCTGTTTTTT.

The V gene is TRBV2, the J gene TRBJ2-3, with D perhaps TRBD1 (5 bases). Germline CDR1 reads SNHLY; CDR2 reads FYNNEI. V was cut by 7 bases and J by 2 bases, with 10 bases left in between. CDR3 length: 13 amino acids. The CDR3 region is CASNRLTTDTQYF. For the CDR3, the DNA is TGTGCCAGCAACAGGCTAACCACAGATACGCAGTATTTT.

The V call is TRBV4-1, the J call TRBJ2-7, with 8 nucleotides matching TRBD1. CDR3 length: 16 amino acids. Germline trimming cut 4 bases from V and 0 bases from J; bases unmatched to any gene: 8. Germline CDR1 reads MGHRA; CDR2 reads YSYEKL. CDR3 coding DNA: TGCGCCAGCAGCCCAAACCGACAGGGGAGCTCCTACGAGCAGTACTTC. Protein sequence: CASSPNRQGSSYEQYF.

The chain uses TRBV3-1 and TRBJ2-1; 7 nucleotides match TRBD2. The J segment lost 8 bases and the V segment lost 3 bases, leaving 7 bases of the junction unmatched. The CDR3 is 14 residues long. Germline V lookup: CDR1 LGHDT, CDR2 YNNKEL (reference sequence). Here the CDR3 DNA reads TGTGCCAGCAGCCACTTGGGCGGGAGTTATGAGCAGTTCTTC. Protein sequence: CASSHLGGSYEQFF.

The sample holds a few counts of this clonotype. The rearrangement joins TRBV2 to TRBJ2-7; D uncertain. The CDR3 runs to 14 residues. The V end was cut by 10 bases, the J end by 5 bases, with 21 bases between. Germline V gene sequence: CDR1 SNHLY, CDR2 FYNNEI. CDR3 sequence (DNA): TGTGCCACCGGTCCCTCCTTCCAACCTCACGAGCAGTACTTC. Translating it yields CATGPSFQPHEQYF.

This clonotype appeared a few times. Here the CDR3 DNA reads TGCAGTGCTAGAGATCAGCCTAGCACAGATACGCAGTATTTT. Its protein is CSARDQPSTDTQYF. The rearrangement uses TRBV20-1 and TRBJ2-3; D is unresolved. Germline-derived CDR1 and CDR2 are DFQATT and SNEGSKA (reference sequence). The CDR3 runs 14 residues. V was trimmed by 0 bases and J by 0 bases, leaving 7 bases between them.

This clonotype was counted many times. V and J are TRBV25-1 and TRBJ2-1, with D uncertain. The ends were cut back, 8 bases at V and 9 bases at J, with 8 bases in the middle. The CDR3 has 10 amino acids. CDR1 is MGHDK, CDR2 SYGVNS, per germline. This CDR3 reads CASLGIEQFF. CDR3 nucleotides: TGTGCCAGCTTAGGCATTGAGCAGTTCTTC.